The T cell receptor (beta chain) under discussion was sequenced for a study of blood T cell repertoires in COVID-19. Whole-study context: Samples taken during acute and convalescent COVID-19 were collected in the United States, Italy and Spain. PBMCs, B-cell-depleted T cells, or T cells provided the cDNA or gDNA that made up the material.

V shed 2 bases and J shed 3 bases, with 10 bases lying between them. Germline V gene data show CDR1 as SGHTS and CDR2 as YDEGEE. This CDR3 comprises 14 residues. Authors' analysis steps: Amplifying reference gene primers gave estimates of nucleated cell counts. Sequencing used immunoSEQ multiplex PCR; TCRdb keeps in-frame clones, though not all of them. V and J calls and clone size are given by that table; D and trimming were obtained from the DNA. The table lists approximately 10,000 clones, 80% to 90% of them singletons. The source of this sequence is a man aged 50-59 years with active COVID-19. The chain uses TRBV5-8 and TRBJ2-3; a weak D match, TRBD2 (6 bases). The sequenced sample consisted of peripheral blood. CDR3 in DNA: TGTGCCAGCAGCTTTAGCGGACGAACAGATACGCAGTATTTT. The encoded protein is CASSFSGRTDTQYF. Together with reference TRBV5-8 and TRBJ2-3, the CDR3 gives the full variable domain: EAGVTQSPTHLIKTRGQQATLRCSPISGHTSVYWYQQALGLGLQFLLWYDEGEERNRGNFPPRFSGRQFPNYSSELNVNALELEDSALYLCASSFSGRTDTQYFGPGTRLTVL.